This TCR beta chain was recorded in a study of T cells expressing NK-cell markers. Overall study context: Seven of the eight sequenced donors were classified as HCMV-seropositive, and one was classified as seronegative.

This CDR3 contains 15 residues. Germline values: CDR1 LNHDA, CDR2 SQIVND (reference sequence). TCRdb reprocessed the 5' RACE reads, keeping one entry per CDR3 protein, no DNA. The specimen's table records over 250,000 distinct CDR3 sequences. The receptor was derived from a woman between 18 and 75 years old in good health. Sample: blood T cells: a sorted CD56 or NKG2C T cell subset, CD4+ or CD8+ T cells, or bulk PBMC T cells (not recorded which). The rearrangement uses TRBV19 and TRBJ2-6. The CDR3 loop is CASSISLSGANVLTF.